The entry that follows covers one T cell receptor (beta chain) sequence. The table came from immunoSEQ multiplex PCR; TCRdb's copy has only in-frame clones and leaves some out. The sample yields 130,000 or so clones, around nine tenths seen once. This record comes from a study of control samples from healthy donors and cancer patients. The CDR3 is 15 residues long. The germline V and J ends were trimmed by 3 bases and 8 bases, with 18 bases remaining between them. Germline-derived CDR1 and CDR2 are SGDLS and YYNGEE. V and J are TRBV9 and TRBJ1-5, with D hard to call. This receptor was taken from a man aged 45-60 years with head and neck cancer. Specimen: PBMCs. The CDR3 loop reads CASSATAVAIKPQHF. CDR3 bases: TGTGCCAGCAGCGCAACAGCGGTAGCAATCAAGCCCCAGCATTTT.